Listed here are 7 T cell receptor beta chains from one sample, sequenced in a study of technical replicates of blood from a handful of donors. Sequencing was performed with immunoSEQ multiplex PCR; in TCRdb, only in-frame clones are kept and a portion is missing. The table has about 13,000 clones, about four fifths seen once. The specimen sequenced was PBMCs. The receptors stem from a human donor in good health.

J is TRBJ1-5 and V is TRBV5-1; the match to TRBD1 covers 7 bases. J lost 4 bases, V lost 5 bases, and 6 bases had no gene match. CDR3 size: 14 residues. Germline V gene lookup returns CDR1 SGHRS and CDR2 YFSETQ. CDR3 region: CASSIGTENQPQHF. Written as DNA, the CDR3 is TGCGCCAGCAGTATAGGGACAGAGAATCAGCCCCAGCATTTT. The full variable domain, its missing parts supplied by reference TRBV5-1 and TRBJ1-5, is KAGVTQTPRYLIKTRGQQVTLSCSPISGHRSVSWYQQTPGQGLQFLFEYFSETQRNKGNFPGRFSGRQFSNSRSEMNVSTLELGDSALYLCASSIGTENQPQHFGDGTRLSIL.

CDR3 DNA sequence: TGCGCCAGCAGCTTGGTGGGGGCCAATGAGCAGTTCTTC. Translation: CASSLVGANEQFF. The V gene is TRBV5-1, the J gene TRBJ2-1, with D possibly matching TRBD1 (6 bases). Trimming removed 0 bases at V and 6 bases at J, with 7 bases between. Germline CDR1 reads SGHRS; CDR2 reads YFSETQ. This CDR3 contains 13 residues.

The chain uses TRBV27 and TRBJ2-5; 9 bases fit TRBD2. Germline trimming cut 0 bases from V and 4 bases from J; bases unmatched to any gene: 6. The CDR3 has 16 amino acids. Germline values: CDR1 MNHEY, CDR2 SMNVEV (reference sequence). The CDR3 DNA reads as TGTGCCAGCAGTTTATCGGCTAGCGGGATCGTAGAGACCCAGTACTTC. Its protein product is CASSLSASGIVETQYF.

This chain joins TRBV5-1 and TRBJ2-5; no definite D call. CDR3 length: 14 amino acids. V was pared by 3 bases and J by 1 base, with 10 bases between. CDR1 and CDR2 (germline): SGHRS, YFSETQ. The CDR3 protein is CASSWNSPQETQYF. CDR3 in DNA: TGCGCCAGCAGCTGGAACAGTCCCCAAGAGACCCAGTACTTC.

The J gene is TRBJ2-7, the V gene TRBV4-2, with 13 bases that match TRBD2. The junction had 5 bases not matched to a gene; V was cut back by 5 bases and J by 7 bases. This CDR3 has 14 residues. Germline CDR1 and CDR2: LGHNA and YNFKEQ. CDR3 sequence reads: CASSFGLAGDEQYF. Here the CDR3 DNA reads TGTGCCAGCAGCTTCGGACTAGCGGGAGATGAGCAGTACTTC.

The chain uses TRBV10-1 and TRBJ2-3; TRBD2 aligns across 11 bases. J was trimmed by 5 bases and V by 6 bases; bases with no gene match: 4. The CDR3 sequence is 14 residues long. The germline gives CDR1 WNHNN, CDR2 SYGVQD (reference sequence). The CDR3 bases are TGCGCCAGCAGAGCCGGGACTAGCGGAGATACGCAGTATTTT. It is translated as CASRAGTSGDTQYF.

The chain has TRBV6-1 and TRBJ1-5; D call uncertain. The CDR3 runs to 15 residues. Germline CDR1 and CDR2: MNHNS and SASEGT. Trimming cost V 4 bases and J 1 base, with 11 bases left between them. The CDR3 here is CASSVSIVSNQPQHF. DNA of the CDR3: TGTGCCAGCAGTGTTAGTATTGTGAGCAATCAGCCCCAGCATTTT.